These 32 T cell receptor beta chains share one sample of origin, sequenced in a study of monozygotic twins with inflammatory bowel disease. TCRdb reprocessed the 5' RACE reads and keeps a single row for each CDR3 protein, giving no DNA. Its clone listing holds over 200,000 distinct CDR3 sequences. Sequences were obtained from blood. All receptors come from a human donor with ulcerative colitis or Crohn's disease, or a healthy co-twin of an affected twin (not recorded which).

The chain employs TRBV2 and TRBJ2-2; there is no DNA to check the TCRdb D call of TRBD2. This CDR3 contains 14 residues. Germline lookup yields CDR1 SNHLY and CDR2 FYNNEI. The CDR3 protein is CASSREGGFGELFF.

The rearrangement uses TRBV5-6 and TRBJ1-1; lacking DNA, the TRBD1 call made by TCRdb goes unchecked. This CDR3 region has 13 residues. CDR1 is SGHDT, CDR2 YYEEEE, per germline. This CDR3 reads CASSRPGFTEAFF.

The gene calls are TRBV7-2 and TRBJ2-4; the TRBD2 assignment by TCRdb is unverifiable without DNA. In germline, CDR1 is SGHTA, CDR2 FQGNSA. CDR3 length: 14 residues. CDR3 sequence: CASSLPSRLNIQYF.

The chain uses TRBV20-1 and TRBJ1-4; the D gene TCRdb calls, TRBD1, cannot be checked with no DNA. The CDR3 is 15 residues long. Germline V gene data show CDR1 as DFQATT and CDR2 as SNEGSKA (reference sequence). The chain's CDR3 is CSARDRRDMPEKLFF.

This chain uses TRBV5-1 with TRBJ2-3; the D gene TCRdb calls, TRBD1, cannot be checked with no DNA. Germline-derived CDR1 and CDR2 are SGHRS and YFSETQ. CDR3 size: 14 residues. The CDR3 loop is CASTPGDRADTQYF.

V gene TRBV3-1 combines with J gene TRBJ2-5; without DNA, the TCRdb call of TRBD1 cannot be checked. This CDR3 comprises 15 residues. CDR1 and CDR2 from the germline V gene are LGHDT and YNNKEL (reference sequence). CDR3 region: CASSKGRSLQETQYF.

The rearrangement links TRBV5-1 to TRBJ2-1; TCRdb reports TRBD1, a call that lacks DNA to check it against. There are 16 residues in the CDR3. Germline loops: CDR1 SGHRS, CDR2 YFSETQ. CDR3 amino acids: CASSLEGRGKRNEQFF.

J is TRBJ1-6 and V is TRBV15; checking the TCRdb D call of TRBD1 is not possible without DNA. CDR1 is LNHNV and CDR2 is YYDKDF in the germline V gene (reference sequence). CDR3 length equals 18 residues. CDR3 sequence reads: CATSRDRDSSSYNSPLHF.

The chain uses TRBV2 and TRBJ1-4; TCRdb's assignment of TRBD1 cannot be checked, as there is no DNA. CDR1 is SNHLY and CDR2 is FYNNEI in the germline V gene. The CDR3 is 14 amino acids. CDR3 in amino acids: CASSVMTGGEKLFF.

J is TRBJ2-1 and V is TRBV7-6; TCRdb's D call, TRBD2, is unchecked because there is no DNA. The CDR3 consists of 13 residues. The germline V gene has CDR1 SGHVS and CDR2 FNYEAQ. The chain's CDR3 is CASSLPSSNEQFF.

The J gene is TRBJ1-1, the V gene TRBV11-2. The CDR3 is 16 residues long. In germline, CDR1 is SGHAT, CDR2 FQNNGV. CDR3 amino acids: CASSLWAAGGTTEAFF.

The chain links TRBV11-2 to TRBJ1-6; the TCRdb call, TRBD1, lacks DNA for checking. CDR3 length: 14 amino acids. Germline CDR1 reads SGHAT; CDR2 reads FQNNGV. This CDR3 is CASSLLTGQSPLHF.

The CDR3 is CASSRTISYEQYF. The chain is built from TRBV12-3 or TRBV12-4 and TRBJ2-7. The CDR3 is 13 residues long.

This sequence joins TRBV5-1 and TRBJ1-4. This CDR3 comprises 15 residues. The germline V gene has CDR1 SGHRS and CDR2 YFSETQ. CDR3 protein: CASAREASTNEKLFF.

The rearrangement joins TRBV2 to TRBJ2-1. The CDR3 sequence is 13 residues long. The germline CDR1 and CDR2 sequences are SNHLY and FYNNEI. CDR3 sequence reads: CASSKGLIGEQFF.

The V and J genes are TRBV10-3 and TRBJ2-5; TCRdb gives TRBD2 as the D gene, but with no DNA this cannot be confirmed. Per germline, CDR1 ENHRY and CDR2 SYGVKD. The CDR3 runs 18 residues. The CDR3 loop reads CAISETLAGASYQETQYF.

The J gene is TRBJ1-5, the V gene TRBV5-1; TCRdb gives TRBD1 as the D gene, but with no DNA this cannot be confirmed. Germline V gene sequence: CDR1 SGHRS, CDR2 YFSETQ. The CDR3 runs 14 residues. CDR3 loop: CASSTGTGNQPQHF. Using reference TRBV5-1 and TRBJ1-5 for the parts outside the CDR3, the full variable domain is KAGVTQTPRYLIKTRGQQVTLSCSPISGHRSVSWYQQTPGQGLQFLFEYFSETQRNKGNFPGRFSGRQFSNSRSEMNVSTLELGDSALYLCASSTGTGNQPQHFGDGTRLSIL.

The gene calls are TRBV20-1 and TRBJ2-7. Germline V gene lookup returns CDR1 DFQATT and CDR2 SNEGSKA (reference sequence). The CDR3 consists of 16 residues. The CDR3 loop reads CSARGTEQPTLGEQYF.

The chain's CDR3 is CASSPRQGTVASPLHF. The chain links TRBV6-1 to TRBJ1-6; TCRdb selects TRBD1, and the lack of DNA leaves this call unchecked. The CDR3 loop spans 16 amino acids. The germline CDR1 and CDR2 sequences are MNHNS and SASEGT.

This CDR3 is CASSQAGTGSTEAFF. The gene calls are TRBV3-1 and TRBJ1-1; as DNA is missing, the TRBD1 call by TCRdb cannot be tested. Germline-derived CDR1 and CDR2 are LGHDT and YNNKEL (reference sequence). The CDR3 extends over 15 amino acids.

V is TRBV5-4 and J is TRBJ1-2; TCRdb's D call, TRBD1, is unchecked because there is no DNA. The CDR3 length is 15 residues. The germline V gene has CDR1 SGHNT and CDR2 YYREEE (reference sequence). CDR3 protein: CASTKETGANYGYTF.

This chain connects TRBV21-1 to TRBJ2-7; the TRBD1 assignment by TCRdb is unverifiable without DNA. TRBV21-1 is designated a pseudogene. The CDR3 has 19 amino acids. CDR3 region: CASSKVGPGTYAGAYEQYF.

The V call is TRBV12-3 or TRBV12-4, the J call TRBJ2-1. CDR3 length: 12 residues. The CDR3 loop reads CASSFVHNEQFF.

The rearrangement links TRBV4-1 to TRBJ2-7. The CDR3 runs to 15 residues. Germline V gene lookup returns CDR1 MGHRA and CDR2 YSYEKL. The CDR3 spells CASSPTQTRSYEQYF.

The V call is TRBV6-5, the J call TRBJ1-5; TCRdb selects TRBD1, and the lack of DNA leaves this call unchecked. Germline-derived CDR1 and CDR2 are MNHEY and SVGAGI. The CDR3 runs to 16 residues. The CDR3 is CASSSTTGDSDQPQHF.

CDR3 in amino acids: CASSYSIAEATDTQYF. This chain uses TRBV7-2 with TRBJ2-3; the TRBD2 assignment by TCRdb is unverifiable without DNA. The CDR3 covers 16 residues. The germline V gene encodes CDR1 SGHTA and CDR2 FQGNSA.

The chain uses TRBV7-9 and TRBJ1-2. The CDR3 sequence is 12 residues long. Germline CDR1 SEHNR, CDR2 FQNEAQ (reference sequence). This CDR3 is CASSLPNYGYTF.

V gene TRBV3-1 combines with J gene TRBJ2-7. The germline V gene encodes CDR1 LGHDT and CDR2 YNNKEL (reference sequence). This CDR3 is built from 14 residues. CDR3 in amino acids: CASSLNSSPYEQYF.

V is TRBV11-3 and J is TRBJ2-1; TCRdb's D gene call, TRBD1, goes unchecked for lack of DNA. Germline assignment: CDR1 SGHNT and CDR2 YENEEA. CDR3 size: 17 residues. CDR3 residues: CASSLGTGTGGTNEQFF. Based on the CDR3 plus reference TRBV11-3 and TRBJ2-1, the full variable domain is EAGVVQSPRYKIIEKKQPVAFWCNPISGHNTLYWYLQNLGQGPELLIRYENEEAVDDSQLPKDRFSAERLKGVDSTLKIQPAELGDSAVYLCASSLGTGTGGTNEQFFGPGTRLTVL.

CDR3 sequence reads: CASSLDRSSYNSPHHF. The rearrangement links TRBV3-1 to TRBJ1-6. Germline CDR1 reads LGHDT; CDR2 reads YNNKEL (reference sequence). The length of the CDR3 is 16 residues.

The CDR3 region is CATSRVWASGGNNNEQFF. The rearrangement links TRBV15 to TRBJ2-1; TCRdb picks TRBD2, but there is no DNA to check that call. From germline, CDR1 is LNHNV and CDR2 YYDKDF (reference sequence). This CDR3 region has 18 residues.

This chain links TRBV7-2 with TRBJ1-2. The CDR3 is made up of 14 amino acids. Germline lookup yields CDR1 SGHTA and CDR2 FQGNSA. This chain's CDR3 is CASSLGSPNYGYTF.